This T cell receptor (beta chain) was retrieved from a study of cytomegalovirus exposure and HLA in healthy donors. This clone was seen just once. Its antigen is not known. Vbeta (60) and Jbeta (13) primers were used in the PCR. TCRdb keeps only in-frame clones here, not all; method: immunoSEQ multiplex PCR. The table records around 120,000 clones, about 80% of them present only once. Germline V gene lookup returns CDR1 SNHLY and CDR2 FYNNEI. The CDR3 is 14 amino acids. The V end was cut by 7 bases, the J end by 1 base, with 13 bases between. Regarding the study as a whole: In a later analysis, V- and J-gene trimming of beta chains associated with a DCLRE1C missense variant, replicated independently. As a later analysis showed, several of the most significant clusters appeared to be linked to common viral pathogens. Rare TCR sequences predominated, though certain public TCRs were found in many donors.

The source material was PBMCs. The sequence was obtained from a female donor in good health and CMV-seropositive. V and J are TRBV2 and TRBJ1-1; a weak D match, TRBD1 (6 bases). The CDR3 bases are TGTGCCAGCACCTCGCAGGGGAGGAACACTGAAGCTTTCTTT. Protein sequence: CASTSQGRNTEAFF.